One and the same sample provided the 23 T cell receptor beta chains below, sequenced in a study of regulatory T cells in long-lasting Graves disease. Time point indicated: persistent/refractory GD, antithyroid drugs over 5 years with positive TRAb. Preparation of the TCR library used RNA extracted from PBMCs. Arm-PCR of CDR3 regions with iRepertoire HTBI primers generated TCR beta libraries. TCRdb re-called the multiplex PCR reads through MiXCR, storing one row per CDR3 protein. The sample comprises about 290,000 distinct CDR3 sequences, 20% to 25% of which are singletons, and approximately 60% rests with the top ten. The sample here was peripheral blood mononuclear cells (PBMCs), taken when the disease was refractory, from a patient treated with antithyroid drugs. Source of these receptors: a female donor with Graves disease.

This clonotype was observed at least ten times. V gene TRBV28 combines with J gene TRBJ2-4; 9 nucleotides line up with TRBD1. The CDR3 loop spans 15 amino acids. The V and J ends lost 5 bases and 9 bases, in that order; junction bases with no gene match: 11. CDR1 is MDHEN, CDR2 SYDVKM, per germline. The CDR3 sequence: CASSNPGTGWGIQYF. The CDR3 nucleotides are TGTGCCAGCAGTAACCCCGGGACAGGGTGGGGCATTCAGTACTTC.

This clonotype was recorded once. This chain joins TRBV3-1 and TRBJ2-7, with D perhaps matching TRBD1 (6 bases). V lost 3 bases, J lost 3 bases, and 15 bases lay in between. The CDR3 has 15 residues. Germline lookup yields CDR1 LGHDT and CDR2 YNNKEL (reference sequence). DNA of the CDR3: TGTGCCAGCAGCCAGGGGGCGAACAGTGGCTACGAGCAGTACTTC. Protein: CASSQGANSGYEQYF.

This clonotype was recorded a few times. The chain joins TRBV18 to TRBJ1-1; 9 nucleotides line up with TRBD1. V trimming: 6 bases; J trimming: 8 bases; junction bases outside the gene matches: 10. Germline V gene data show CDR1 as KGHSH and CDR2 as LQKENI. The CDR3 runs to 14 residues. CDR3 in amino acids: CASSSGQGIKEAFF. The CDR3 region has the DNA TGTGCCAGCTCCTCCGGACAGGGGATCAAAGAAGCTTTCTTT.

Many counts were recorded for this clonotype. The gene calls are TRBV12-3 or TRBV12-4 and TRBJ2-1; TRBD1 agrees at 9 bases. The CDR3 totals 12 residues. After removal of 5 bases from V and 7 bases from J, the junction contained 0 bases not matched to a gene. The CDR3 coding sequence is TGTGCCAGCAGTGGACAGGGGAATGAGCAGTTCTTC. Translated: CASSGQGNEQFF.

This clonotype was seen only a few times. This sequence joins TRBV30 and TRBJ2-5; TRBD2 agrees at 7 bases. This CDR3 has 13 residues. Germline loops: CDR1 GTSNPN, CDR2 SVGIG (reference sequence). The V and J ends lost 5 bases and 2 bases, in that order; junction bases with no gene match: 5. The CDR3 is CAWGGDLQETQYF. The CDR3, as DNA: TGTGCCTGGGGGGGGGATTTGCAAGAGACCCAGTACTTC.

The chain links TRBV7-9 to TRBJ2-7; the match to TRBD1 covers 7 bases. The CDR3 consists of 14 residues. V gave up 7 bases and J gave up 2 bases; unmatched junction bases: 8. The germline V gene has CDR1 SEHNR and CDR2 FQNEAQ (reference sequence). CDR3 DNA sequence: TGTGCCAGCACTCTATCGGGACAGACCTACGAGCAGTACTTC. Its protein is CASTLSGQTYEQYF.

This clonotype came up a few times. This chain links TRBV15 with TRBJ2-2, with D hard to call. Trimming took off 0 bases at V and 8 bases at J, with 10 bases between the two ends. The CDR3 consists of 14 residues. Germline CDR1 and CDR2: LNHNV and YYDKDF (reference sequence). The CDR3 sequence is CATSRDRGAGELFF. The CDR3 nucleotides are TGTGCCACCAGCAGAGATCGCGGAGCGGGGGAGCTGTTTTTT.

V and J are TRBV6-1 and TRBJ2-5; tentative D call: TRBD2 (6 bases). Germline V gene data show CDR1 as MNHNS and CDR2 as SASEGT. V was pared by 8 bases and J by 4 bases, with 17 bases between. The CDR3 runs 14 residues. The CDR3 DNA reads TGTGCCAGCCGGGACTGGGCAGGGACAGAGACCCAGTACTTC. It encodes CASRDWAGTETQYF.

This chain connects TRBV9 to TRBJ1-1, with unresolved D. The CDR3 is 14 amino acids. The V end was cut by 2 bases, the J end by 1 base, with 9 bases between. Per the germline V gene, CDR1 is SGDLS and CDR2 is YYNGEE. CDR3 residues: CASSVSGENTEAFF. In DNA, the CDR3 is TGTGCCAGCAGCGTTTCAGGCGAGAACACTGAAGCTTTCTTT.

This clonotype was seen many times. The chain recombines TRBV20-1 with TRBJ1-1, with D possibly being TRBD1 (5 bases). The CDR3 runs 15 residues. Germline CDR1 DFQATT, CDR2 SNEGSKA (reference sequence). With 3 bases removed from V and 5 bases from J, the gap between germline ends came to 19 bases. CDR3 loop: CSARGLSGLVTEAFF. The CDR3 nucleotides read TGCAGTGCTAGGGGGCTGAGTGGCTTGGTGACTGAAGCTTTCTTT.

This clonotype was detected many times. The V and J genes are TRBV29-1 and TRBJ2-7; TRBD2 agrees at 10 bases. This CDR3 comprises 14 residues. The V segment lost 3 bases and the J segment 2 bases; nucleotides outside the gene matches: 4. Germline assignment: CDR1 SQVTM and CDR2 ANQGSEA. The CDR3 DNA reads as TGCAGCGTTGACTCTAGCGGGAGTGCCTACGAGCAGTACTTC. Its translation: CSVDSSGSAYEQYF.

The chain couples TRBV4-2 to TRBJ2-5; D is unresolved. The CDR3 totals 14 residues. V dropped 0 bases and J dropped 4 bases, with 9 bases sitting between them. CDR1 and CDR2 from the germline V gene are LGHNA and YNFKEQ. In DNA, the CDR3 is TGTGCCAGCAGCCAAGAGGCGTTCGGAGAGACCCAGTACTTC. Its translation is CASSQEAFGETQYF.

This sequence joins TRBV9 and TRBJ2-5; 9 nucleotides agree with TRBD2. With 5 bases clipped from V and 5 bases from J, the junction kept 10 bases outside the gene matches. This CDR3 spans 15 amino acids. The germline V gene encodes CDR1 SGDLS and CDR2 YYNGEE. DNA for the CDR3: TGTGCCAGCAGTGTTGCCGGGAGCGGGAGGGAGACCCAGTACTTC. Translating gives CASSVAGSGRETQYF.

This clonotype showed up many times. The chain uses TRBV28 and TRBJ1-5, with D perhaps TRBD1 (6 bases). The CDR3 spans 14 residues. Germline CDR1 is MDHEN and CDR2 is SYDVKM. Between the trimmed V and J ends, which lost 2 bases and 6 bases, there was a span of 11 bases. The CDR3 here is CASSLMGAGQPQHF. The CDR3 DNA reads TGTGCCAGCAGTTTAATGGGGGCCGGTCAGCCCCAGCATTTT.

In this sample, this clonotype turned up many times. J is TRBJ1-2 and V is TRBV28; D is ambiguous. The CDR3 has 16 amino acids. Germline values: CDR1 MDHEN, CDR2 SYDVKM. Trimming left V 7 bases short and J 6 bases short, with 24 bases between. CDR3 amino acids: CASMGPGSMYSDGYTF. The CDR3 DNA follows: TGTGCCAGCATGGGTCCAGGTTCAATGTATAGTGATGGCTACACCTTC.

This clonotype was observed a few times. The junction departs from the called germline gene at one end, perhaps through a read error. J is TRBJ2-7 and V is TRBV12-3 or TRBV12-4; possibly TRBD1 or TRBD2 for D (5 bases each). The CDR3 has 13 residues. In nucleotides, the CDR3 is TGTGCCGGCAGTTTGGGCCCCGGGACCGAGCAGTACTTC. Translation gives CAGSLGPGTEQYF.

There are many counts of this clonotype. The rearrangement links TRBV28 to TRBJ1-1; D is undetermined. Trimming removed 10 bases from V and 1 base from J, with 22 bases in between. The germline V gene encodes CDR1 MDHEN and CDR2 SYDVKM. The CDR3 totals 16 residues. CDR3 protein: CAIQGGDRVRNTEAFF. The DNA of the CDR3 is TGTGCCATCCAAGGCGGGGATCGAGTACGGAACACTGAAGCTTTCTTT.

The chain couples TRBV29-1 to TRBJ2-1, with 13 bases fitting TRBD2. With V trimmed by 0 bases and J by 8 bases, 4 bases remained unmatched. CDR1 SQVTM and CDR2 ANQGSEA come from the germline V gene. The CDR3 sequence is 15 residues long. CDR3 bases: TGCAGCGTTGAAGATACACTAGCGGGAGGGGATGAGCAGTTCTTC. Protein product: CSVEDTLAGGDEQFF.

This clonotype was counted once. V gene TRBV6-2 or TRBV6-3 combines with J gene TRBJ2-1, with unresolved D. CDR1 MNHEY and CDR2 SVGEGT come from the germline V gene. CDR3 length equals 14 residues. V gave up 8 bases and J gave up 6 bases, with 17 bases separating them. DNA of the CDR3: TGTGCCAGCCTAAGGACCCTTTCTGTCAATGAGCAGTTCTTC. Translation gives CASLRTLSVNEQFF.

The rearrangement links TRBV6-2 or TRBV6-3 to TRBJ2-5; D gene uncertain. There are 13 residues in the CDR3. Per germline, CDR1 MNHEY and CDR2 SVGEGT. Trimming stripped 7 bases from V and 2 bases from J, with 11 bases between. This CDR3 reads CASTLGVQETQYF. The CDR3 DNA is TGTGCCAGCACCCTTGGGGTTCAAGAGACCCAGTACTTC.

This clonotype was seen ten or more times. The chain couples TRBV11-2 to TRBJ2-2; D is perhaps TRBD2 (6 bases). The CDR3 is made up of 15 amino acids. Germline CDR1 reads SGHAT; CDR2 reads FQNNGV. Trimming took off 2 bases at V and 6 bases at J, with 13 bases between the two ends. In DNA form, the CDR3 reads TGTGCCAGCAGCTTACTCCAGGAGGGGTCCGGGGAGCTGTTTTTT. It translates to CASSLLQEGSGELFF.

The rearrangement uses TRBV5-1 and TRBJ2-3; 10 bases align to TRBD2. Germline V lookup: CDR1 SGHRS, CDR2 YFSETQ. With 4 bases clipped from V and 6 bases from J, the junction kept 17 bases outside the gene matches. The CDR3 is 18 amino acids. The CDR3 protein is CASSRGPSGRAPGDTQYF. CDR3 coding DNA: TGCGCCAGCAGCCGGGGGCCCAGCGGGAGGGCGCCCGGGGATACGCAGTATTTT.

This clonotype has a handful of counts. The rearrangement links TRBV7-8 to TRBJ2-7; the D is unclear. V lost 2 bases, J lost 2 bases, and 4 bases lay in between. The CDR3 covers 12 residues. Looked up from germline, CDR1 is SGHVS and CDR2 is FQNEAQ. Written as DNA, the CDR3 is TGTGCCAGCAGCTTAAATCCCTACGAGCAGTACTTC. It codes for CASSLNPYEQYF.